The 25 T cell receptor beta chains presented below share a single source sample, sequenced in a study of naive and memory T cell subsets. The beta constant-region primer was an equimolar mix of two oligonucleotides covering TRBC1 and TRBC2. The ligated cDNA underwent four PCR rounds using SP2 and nested alpha and beta constant-region primers. TCRdb reanalysed the UMI-ligation and nested PCR reads using MiXCR and keeps one entry per CDR3 protein. The table lists roughly 80,000 distinct CDR3 sequences, roughly 9.3% of them singletons, with about 1.3% in the top ten. The sequenced material came from naive CD8+ T cells from blood. The receptors were sampled from a human donor in good health.

Only a few counts were recorded for this clonotype. The genes are TRBV7-7 and TRBJ1-5; D not certain. V lost 2 bases to trimming and J lost 6 bases, with 8 bases between them. This CDR3 spans 13 amino acids. The germline V gene encodes CDR1 SSHAT and CDR2 FNYEAQ (reference sequence). The DNA of the CDR3 is TGTGCCAGCAGCTTAAACGAGGGTCAGCCCCAGCATTTT. Translated, it gives CASSLNEGQPQHF.

This clonotype showed up many times. The chain employs TRBV28 and TRBJ2-1; D not resolved. The length of the CDR3 is 14 residues. V lost 8 bases, J lost 2 bases, and 13 bases lay in between. CDR1 is MDHEN, CDR2 SYDVKM, per germline. Here the CDR3 reads CASATETAYNEQFF. The CDR3 nucleotides are TGTGCCAGCGCGACTGAGACCGCCTACAATGAGCAGTTCTTC.

The V and J genes are TRBV7-3 and TRBJ2-1; TRBD1 matches 8 bases. CDR1 and CDR2 from the germline V gene are SGHTA and FQGTGA. The CDR3 totals 15 residues. V shed 4 bases and J 8 bases; nucleotides not matched to a gene: 10. The CDR3 spells CASSYRDRSLDEQFF. CDR3 DNA: TGTGCCAGCAGCTACCGGGACAGGTCTTTGGATGAGCAGTTCTTC.

The chain carries TRBV20-1 and TRBJ2-1, with a possible D match to TRBD2 (6 bases). V was shortened by 5 bases and J by 6 bases, with 11 bases between the two germline ends. Germline values: CDR1 DFQATT, CDR2 SNEGSKA (reference sequence). The CDR3 sequence is 12 residues long. CDR3 in amino acids: CSADYSGNEQFF. In DNA form, the CDR3 reads TGCAGTGCTGACTATAGCGGCAATGAGCAGTTCTTC.

In its sample, this clonotype was seen many times. The CDR3 coding sequence is TGTGCCAGCAGTTTGACTCACCCCCGGAACTATGGCTACACCTTC. Its translation: CASSLTHPRNYGYTF. The chain carries TRBV27 and TRBJ1-2; D uncertain. Germline CDR1 is MNHEY and CDR2 is SMNVEV (reference sequence). V dropped 3 bases and J dropped 2 bases, with 13 bases sitting between them. This CDR3 is 15 amino acids long.

V usage is TRBV4-1 and J usage is TRBJ1-2, with 8 bases aligning to TRBD1. After removal of 4 bases from V and 8 bases from J, the junction contained 9 bases not matched to a gene. In germline, CDR1 is MGHRA, CDR2 YSYEKL. The CDR3 spans 14 residues. CDR3 region: CASSPRTGIGGYTF. Written as DNA, the CDR3 is TGCGCCAGCAGCCCTAGGACAGGGATCGGCGGCTACACCTTC.

This clonotype was observed a handful of times. The J gene is TRBJ2-4, the V gene TRBV12-3 or TRBV12-4; no reliable D call. CDR3 length: 14 amino acids. Trimming removed 1 base from V and 0 bases from J, with 4 bases in between. This chain's CDR3 is CASSLDLAKNIQYF. The CDR3 DNA is TGTGCCAGCAGTTTAGACTTAGCCAAAAACATTCAGTACTTC.

This clonotype was detected a few times. The chain carries TRBV19 and TRBJ1-5, with D unclear. The CDR3 sequence is 14 residues long. Germline-derived CDR1 and CDR2 are LNHDA and SQIVND (reference sequence). V shed 9 bases and J shed 2 bases, with 14 bases lying between them. The CDR3 spells CASRTAPGNQPQHF. The CDR3 region has the DNA TGTGCCAGCCGAACGGCTCCCGGCAATCAGCCCCAGCATTTT.

The chain recombines TRBV5-1 with TRBJ2-1; D is ambiguous. Germline assignment: CDR1 SGHRS and CDR2 YFSETQ. V was clipped by 2 bases and J by 7 bases, with 7 bases between them. The CDR3 runs 12 residues. The CDR3 sequence: CASSFSRNEQFF. The CDR3, as DNA: TGCGCCAGCAGCTTTAGCCGGAATGAGCAGTTCTTC.

This clonotype was counted ten times or more. V usage is TRBV5-1 and J usage is TRBJ1-2; 7 bases agree with TRBD1. This CDR3 contains 14 residues. The V gene's germline CDR1 is SGHRS and CDR2 YFSETQ. V was pared by 2 bases and J by 1 base, with 2 bases of the junction left unmatched. CDR3 amino acids: CASSFRQGNYGYTF. The CDR3 nucleotides read TGCGCCAGCAGCTTCCGACAGGGTAACTATGGCTACACCTTC.

The chain recombines TRBV10-2 with TRBJ2-3; D is ambiguous. The V and J ends lost 4 bases and 2 bases respectively, with 7 bases between them. This CDR3 region has 13 residues. The germline gives CDR1 WSHSY, CDR2 SAAADI. CDR3 loop: CASSATITDTQYF. In DNA, the CDR3 is TGCGCCAGCAGTGCTACTATCACAGATACGCAGTATTTT.

The chain is built from TRBV18 and TRBJ2-7; TRBD2 agrees at 8 bases. The V segment lost 4 bases and the J segment 5 bases; nucleotides outside the gene matches: 13. Germline CDR1 is KGHSH and CDR2 is LQKENI. This CDR3 comprises 16 residues. The CDR3 DNA follows: TGTGCCAGCTCACAAGGGCCCGGGAGGGGAGGCGACGAGCAGTACTTC. Translating gives CASSQGPGRGGDEQYF. Based on the CDR3 plus reference TRBV18 and TRBJ2-7, the full variable domain is NAGVMQNPRHLVRRRGQEARLRCSPMKGHSHVYWYRQLPEEGLKFMVYLQKENIIDESGMPKERFSAEFPKEGPSILRIQQVVRGDSAAYFCASSQGPGRGGDEQYFGPGTRLTVT.

This clonotype turned up a few times. The rearrangement links TRBV29-1 to TRBJ2-1; 10 bases fit TRBD2. The CDR3 has 14 amino acids. CDR1 is SQVTM, CDR2 ANQGSEA, per germline. J lost 4 bases, V lost 4 bases, and 4 bases had no gene match. In DNA form, the CDR3 reads TGCAGCGTTGTGGTAGCGGGAGGTTACAATGAGCAGTTCTTC. As protein: CSVVVAGGYNEQFF.

This clonotype came up many times. The genes are TRBV5-6 and TRBJ2-1; TRBD1 matches at 8 bases. The CDR3 extends over 15 amino acids. CDR1 SGHDT and CDR2 YYEEEE come from the germline V gene. After removal of 0 bases from V and 4 bases from J, the junction contained 3 bases not matched to a gene. The CDR3 sequence is CASSLGQGIYNEQFF. DNA of the CDR3: TGTGCCAGCAGCTTGGGACAGGGGATATACAATGAGCAGTTCTTC.

This clonotype was counted at least ten times. CDR3 in amino acids: CASSVLLAGANEQFF. Here the CDR3 DNA reads TGTGCCAGCAGCGTCCTACTAGCGGGGGCCAATGAGCAGTTCTTC. The rearrangement links TRBV9 to TRBJ2-1, with TRBD2 identical over 11 bases. Germline values: CDR1 SGDLS, CDR2 YYNGEE. Trimming cost V 2 bases and J 6 bases; bases outside gene matches: 4. The CDR3 is 15 amino acids.

The V gene is TRBV20-1, the J gene TRBJ2-5; unclear D gene. The CDR3 runs 13 residues. Germline V gene sequence: CDR1 DFQATT, CDR2 SNEGSKA (reference sequence). Between the trimmed V and J ends, which lost 6 bases and 5 bases, there was a span of 16 bases. CDR3 nucleotide sequence: TGCAGTGCATGTGAGCCCAACTGGGAGACCCAGTACTTC. Encoded protein: CSACEPNWETQYF.

There are a few counts of this clonotype. The chain carries TRBV29-1 and TRBJ2-1; 11 nucleotides line up with TRBD2. J gave up 3 bases and V 5 bases, and 6 bases lay outside the gene matches. Germline V lookup: CDR1 SQVTM, CDR2 ANQGSEA. CDR3 length equals 15 residues. The CDR3 region has the DNA TGCAGCGTTCCGGGACTAGCGGACGACTACAATGAGCAGTTCTTC. Translating gives CSVPGLADDYNEQFF.

This clonotype was seen more than once but under ten times. V gene TRBV27 combines with J gene TRBJ2-1, with D perhaps matching TRBD2 (5 bases). CDR1 and CDR2 (germline): MNHEY, SMNVEV (reference sequence). The CDR3 covers 15 residues. V dropped 4 bases and J dropped 5 bases, with 15 bases sitting between them. In DNA form, the CDR3 reads TGTGCCAGCAGTTCCCGGGGAATTAGGGACAATGAGCAGTTCTTC. It translates to CASSSRGIRDNEQFF.

The CDR3 region is CASSEGSGSSYNEQFF. The CDR3 DNA sequence: TGTGCCAGCAGTGAGGGTAGCGGTAGCTCCTACAATGAGCAGTTCTTC. The genes are TRBV28 and TRBJ2-1; perhaps TRBD2 as D (6 bases). V was trimmed by 5 bases and J by 0 bases, leaving 14 bases between them. The CDR3 extends over 16 amino acids. CDR1 and CDR2 (germline): MDHEN, SYDVKM.

The chain couples TRBV13 to TRBJ1-2; possibly TRBD1 for D (6 bases). Germline CDR1 PRHDT, CDR2 FYEKMQ (reference sequence). V was cut by 0 bases and J by 4 bases, with 12 bases left in between. The length of the CDR3 is 15 residues. CDR3 DNA sequence: TGTGCCAGCAGCTTAGGGCGCGGGGGGGCCTATGGCTACACCTTC. It yields the protein CASSLGRGGAYGYTF.

This clonotype was observed a few times. At one boundary the junction diverges from the germline segment, which might be a read error. The chain is built from TRBV12-5 and TRBJ2-1, with D perhaps matching TRBD2 (5 bases). This CDR3 has 10 amino acids. Germline lookup yields CDR1 LGHNT and CDR2 FRNRAP. CDR3 bases: TGTGCTAGTGGGAGGGATGAACAGTTCTTC. Translating it yields CASGRDEQFF.

Here the CDR3 DNA reads TGTGCCAGCAGTTACGAAGTTGGGGAAGAGAGCTCCTACGAGCAGTACTTC. Encoded protein: CASSYEVGEESSYEQYF. The rearrangement uses TRBV6-2 or TRBV6-3 and TRBJ2-7; D is uncertain. The V end lost 2 bases, the J end lost 0 bases, and 17 bases lay between the germline ends. The germline V gene encodes CDR1 MNHEY and CDR2 SVGEGT. This CDR3 spans 17 amino acids.

The table lists this clonotype with many counts. The rearrangement uses TRBV29-1 and TRBJ1-1; the D is unclear. CDR3 length: 12 amino acids. V was shortened by 4 bases and J by 0 bases, with 6 bases between the two germline ends. CDR1 is SQVTM, CDR2 ANQGSEA, per germline. The chain's CDR3 is CSVGRMNTEAFF. The CDR3 nucleotides read TGCAGCGTTGGTCGGATGAACACTGAAGCTTTCTTT. The full variable domain, with the rest looked up from reference TRBV29-1 and TRBJ1-1, is SAVISQKPSRDICQRGTSLTIQCQVDSQVTMMFWYRQQPGQSLTLIATANQGSEATYESGFVIDKFPISRPNLTFSTLTVSNMSPEDSSIYLCSVGRMNTEAFFGQGTRLTVV.

Ten or more counts support this clonotype. This chain uses TRBV6-5 with TRBJ1-1; D might be TRBD1 (5 bases). V lost 5 bases and J lost 0, with 7 bases in between. There are 13 residues in the CDR3. Per the germline V gene, CDR1 is MNHEY and CDR2 is SVGAGI. CDR3 bases: TGTGCCAGCAGTGACAGTCTGAACACTGAAGCTTTCTTT. This encodes CASSDSLNTEAFF.

This clonotype occurred many times. The CDR3 DNA reads as TGCAGCGTTGGTGCGGGACAGGGAGCGGTCTATGGCTACACCTTC. The encoded protein is CSVGAGQGAVYGYTF. V and J are TRBV29-1 and TRBJ1-2, with 9 nucleotides matching TRBD1. This CDR3 is 15 amino acids long. Germline V gene lookup returns CDR1 SQVTM and CDR2 ANQGSEA. The V segment lost 4 bases and the J segment 4 bases; nucleotides outside the gene matches: 10. The entire variable domain, with the rest obtained from reference TRBV29-1 and TRBJ1-2, is as follows: SAVISQKPSRDICQRGTSLTIQCQVDSQVTMMFWYRQQPGQSLTLIATANQGSEATYESGFVIDKFPISRPNLTFSTLTVSNMSPEDSSIYLCSVGAGQGAVYGYTFGSGTRLTVV.